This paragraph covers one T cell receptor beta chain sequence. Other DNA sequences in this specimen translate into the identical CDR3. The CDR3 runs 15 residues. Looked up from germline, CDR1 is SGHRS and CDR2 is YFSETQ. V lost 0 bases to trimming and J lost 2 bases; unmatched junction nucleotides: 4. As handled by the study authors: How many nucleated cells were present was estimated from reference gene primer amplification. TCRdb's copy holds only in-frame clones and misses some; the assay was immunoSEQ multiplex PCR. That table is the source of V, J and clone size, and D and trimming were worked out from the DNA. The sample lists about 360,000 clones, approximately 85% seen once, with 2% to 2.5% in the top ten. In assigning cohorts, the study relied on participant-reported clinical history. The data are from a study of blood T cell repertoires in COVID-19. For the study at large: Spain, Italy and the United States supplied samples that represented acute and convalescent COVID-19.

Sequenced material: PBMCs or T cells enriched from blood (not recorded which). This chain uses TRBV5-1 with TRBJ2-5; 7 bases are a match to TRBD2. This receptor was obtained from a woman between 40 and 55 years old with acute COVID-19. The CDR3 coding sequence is TGCGCCAGCAGCTTGGCGGGGGGACCGCAAGAGACCCAGTACTTC. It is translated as CASSLAGGPQETQYF. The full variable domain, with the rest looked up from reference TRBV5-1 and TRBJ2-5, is KAGVTQTPRYLIKTRGQQVTLSCSPISGHRSVSWYQQTPGQGLQFLFEYFSETQRNKGNFPGRFSGRQFSNSRSEMNVSTLELGDSALYLCASSLAGGPQETQYFGPGTRLLVL.